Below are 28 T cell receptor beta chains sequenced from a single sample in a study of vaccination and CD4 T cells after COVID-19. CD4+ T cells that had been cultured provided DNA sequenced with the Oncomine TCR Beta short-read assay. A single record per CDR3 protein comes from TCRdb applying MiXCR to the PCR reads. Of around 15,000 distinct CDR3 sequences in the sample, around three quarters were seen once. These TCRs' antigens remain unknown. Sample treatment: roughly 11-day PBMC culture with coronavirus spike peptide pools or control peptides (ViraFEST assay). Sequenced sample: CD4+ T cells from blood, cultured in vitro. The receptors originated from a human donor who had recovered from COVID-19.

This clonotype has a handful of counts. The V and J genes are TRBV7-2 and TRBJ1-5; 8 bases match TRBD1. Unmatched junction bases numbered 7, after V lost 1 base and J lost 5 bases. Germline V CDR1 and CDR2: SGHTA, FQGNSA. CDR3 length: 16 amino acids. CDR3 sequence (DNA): TGTGCCAGCAGCTTAGGGCCAGGGGGCCCCCATCAGCCCCAGCATTTT. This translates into CASSLGPGGPHQPQHF.

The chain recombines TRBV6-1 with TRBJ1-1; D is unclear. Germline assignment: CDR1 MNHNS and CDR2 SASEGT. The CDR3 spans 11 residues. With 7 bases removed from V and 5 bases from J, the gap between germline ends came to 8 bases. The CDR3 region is CASTIKTEAFF. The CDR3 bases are TGTGCCAGCACCATCAAGACTGAAGCTTTCTTT.

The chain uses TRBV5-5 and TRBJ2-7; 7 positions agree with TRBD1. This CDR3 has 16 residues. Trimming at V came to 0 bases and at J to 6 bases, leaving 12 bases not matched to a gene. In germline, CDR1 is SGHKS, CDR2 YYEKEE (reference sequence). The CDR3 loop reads CASSLGGDRALGEQYF. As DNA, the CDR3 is TGTGCCAGCAGCTTGGGGGGAGACAGGGCTCTCGGCGAGCAGTACTTC.

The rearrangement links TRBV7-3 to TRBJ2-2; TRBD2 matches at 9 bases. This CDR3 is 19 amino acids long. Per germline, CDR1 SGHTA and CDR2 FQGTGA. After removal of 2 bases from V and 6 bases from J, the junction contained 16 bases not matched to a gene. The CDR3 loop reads CASSLGRREGLVLAGELFF. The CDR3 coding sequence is TGTGCCAGCAGCTTAGGTAGGCGGGAGGGCCTTGTCTTGGCCGGGGAGCTGTTTTTT.

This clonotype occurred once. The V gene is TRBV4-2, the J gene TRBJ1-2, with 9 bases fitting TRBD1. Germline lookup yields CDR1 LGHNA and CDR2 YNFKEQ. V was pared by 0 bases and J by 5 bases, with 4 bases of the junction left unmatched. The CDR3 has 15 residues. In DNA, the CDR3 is TGTGCCAGCAGCCAAGAAGGACAGGGGACTTATGGCTACACCTTC. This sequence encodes CASSQEGQGTYGYTF.

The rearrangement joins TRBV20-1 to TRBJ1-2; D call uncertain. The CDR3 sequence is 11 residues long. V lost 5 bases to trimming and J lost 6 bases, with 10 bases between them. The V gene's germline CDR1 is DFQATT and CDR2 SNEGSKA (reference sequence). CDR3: CSAGGWDGYTF. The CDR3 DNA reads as TGCAGTGCTGGTGGCTGGGATGGCTACACCTTC.

CDR3 sequence reads: CASSLPAGLAGGGSTDTQYF. CDR3 DNA: TGTGCCAGCAGCCTGCCAGCGGGACTAGCGGGAGGGGGGAGCACAGATACGCAGTATTTT. The rearrangement links TRBV7-2 to TRBJ2-3, with 16 bases lining up with TRBD2. J lost 0 bases, V lost 5 bases, and 11 bases had no gene match. This CDR3 spans 20 amino acids. CDR1 and CDR2 from the germline V gene are SGHTA and FQGNSA.

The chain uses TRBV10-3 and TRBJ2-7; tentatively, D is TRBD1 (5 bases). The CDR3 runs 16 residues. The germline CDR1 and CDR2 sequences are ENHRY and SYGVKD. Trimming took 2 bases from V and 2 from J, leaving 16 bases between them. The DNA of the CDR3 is TGTGCCATCAGTGAGCCCTGGACACCTTCTGCCTACGAGCAGTACTTC. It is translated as CAISEPWTPSAYEQYF.

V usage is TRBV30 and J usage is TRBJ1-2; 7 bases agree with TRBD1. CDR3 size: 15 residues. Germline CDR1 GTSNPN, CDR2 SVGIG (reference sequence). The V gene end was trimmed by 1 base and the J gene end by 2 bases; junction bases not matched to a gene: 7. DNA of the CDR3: TGTGCCTGGAGTGATAGACAGGGTTGGAACTATGGCTACACCTTC. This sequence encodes CAWSDRQGWNYGYTF.

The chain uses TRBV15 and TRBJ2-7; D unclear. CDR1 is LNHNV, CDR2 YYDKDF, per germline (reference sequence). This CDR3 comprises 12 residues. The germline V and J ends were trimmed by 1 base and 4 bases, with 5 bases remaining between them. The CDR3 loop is CATSRADYEQYF. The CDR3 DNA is TGTGCCACCAGCAGAGCCGATTACGAGCAGTACTTC. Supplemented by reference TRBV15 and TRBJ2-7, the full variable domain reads DAMVIQNPRYQVTQFGKPVTLSCSQTLNHNVMYWYQQKSSQAPKLLFHYYDKDFNNEADTPDNFQSRRPNTSFCFLDIRSPGLGDTAMYLCATSRADYEQYFGPGTRLTVT.

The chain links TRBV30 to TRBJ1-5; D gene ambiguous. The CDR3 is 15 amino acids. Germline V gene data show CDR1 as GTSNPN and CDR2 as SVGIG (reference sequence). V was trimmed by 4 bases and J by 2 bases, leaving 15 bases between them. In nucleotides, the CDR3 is TGTGCCTGGACCAACCGGGGAGGGCGCAATCAGCCCCAGCATTTT. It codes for CAWTNRGGRNQPQHF.

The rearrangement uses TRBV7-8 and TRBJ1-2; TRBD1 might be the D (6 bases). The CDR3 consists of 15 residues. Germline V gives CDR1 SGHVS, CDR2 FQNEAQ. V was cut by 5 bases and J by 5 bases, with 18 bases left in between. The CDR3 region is CASSDPMADRYGYTF. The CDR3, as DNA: TGTGCCAGCAGCGACCCAATGGCGGACAGATATGGCTACACCTTC.

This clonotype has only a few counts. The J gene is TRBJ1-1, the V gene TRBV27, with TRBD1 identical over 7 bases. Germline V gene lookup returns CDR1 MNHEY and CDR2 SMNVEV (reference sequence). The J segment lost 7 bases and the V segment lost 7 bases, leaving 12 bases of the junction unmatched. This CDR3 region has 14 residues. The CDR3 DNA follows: TGTGCCAGCAAAACAACCGGGACAGCATATGAAGCTTTCTTT. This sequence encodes CASKTTGTAYEAFF.

CDR3 coding DNA: TGTGCCCAGGGGAAAACCTACGAGCAGTACTTC. Translated, it gives CAQGKTYEQYF. This chain links TRBV30 with TRBJ2-7; tentatively, D is TRBD1 (6 bases). The CDR3 contains 11 residues. Germline V lookup: CDR1 GTSNPN, CDR2 SVGIG (reference sequence). The V end lost 8 bases, the J end lost 2 bases, and 10 bases lay between the germline ends.

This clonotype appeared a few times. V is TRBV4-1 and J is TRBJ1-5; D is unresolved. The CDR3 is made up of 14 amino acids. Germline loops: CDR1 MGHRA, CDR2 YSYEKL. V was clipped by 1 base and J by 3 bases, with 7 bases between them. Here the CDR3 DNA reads TGCGCCAGCAGCCAAGGACAAGCCAATCAGCCCCAGCATTTT. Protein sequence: CASSQGQANQPQHF.

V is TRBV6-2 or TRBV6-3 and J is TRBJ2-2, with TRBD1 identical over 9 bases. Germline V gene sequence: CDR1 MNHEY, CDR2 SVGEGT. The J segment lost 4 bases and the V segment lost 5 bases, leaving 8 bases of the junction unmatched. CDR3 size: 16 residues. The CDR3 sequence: CASSAAGTGSTGELFF. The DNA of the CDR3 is TGTGCCAGCAGTGCGGCCGGGACAGGGAGCACCGGGGAGCTGTTTTTT.

CDR3 amino acids: CASSIRQGGNQPQHF. CDR3 nucleotide sequence: TGTGCCAGCTCAATTAGACAGGGTGGGAATCAGCCCCAGCATTTT. This chain links TRBV18 with TRBJ1-5; the match to TRBD1 covers 7 bases. CDR3 length: 15 amino acids. Germline V CDR1 and CDR2: KGHSH, LQKENI. V shed 5 bases, J shed 4 bases, and the junction held 8 bases outside the gene matches.

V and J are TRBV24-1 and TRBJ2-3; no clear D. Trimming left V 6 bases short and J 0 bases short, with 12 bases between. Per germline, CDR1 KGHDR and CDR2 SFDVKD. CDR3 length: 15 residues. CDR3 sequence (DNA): TGTGCCACCAGTAAAGGACGGATCAGCACAGATACGCAGTATTTT. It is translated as CATSKGRISTDTQYF.

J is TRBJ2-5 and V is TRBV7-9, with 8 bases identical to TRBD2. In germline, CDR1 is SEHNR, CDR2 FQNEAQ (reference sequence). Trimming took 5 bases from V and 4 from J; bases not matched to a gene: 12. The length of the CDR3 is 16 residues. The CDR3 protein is CASSVGQAGVGETQYF. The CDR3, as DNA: TGTGCCAGCAGCGTCGGTCAAGCGGGAGTGGGAGAGACCCAGTACTTC.

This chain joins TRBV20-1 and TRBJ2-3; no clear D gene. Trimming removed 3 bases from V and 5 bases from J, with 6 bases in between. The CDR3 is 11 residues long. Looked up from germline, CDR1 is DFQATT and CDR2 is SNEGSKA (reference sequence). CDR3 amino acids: CSASRVDTQYF. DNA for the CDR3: TGCAGTGCTAGTCGGGTAGATACGCAGTATTTT.

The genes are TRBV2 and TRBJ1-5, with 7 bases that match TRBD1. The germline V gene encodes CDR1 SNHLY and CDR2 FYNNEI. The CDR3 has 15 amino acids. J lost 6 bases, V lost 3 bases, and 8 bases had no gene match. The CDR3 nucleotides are TGTGCCAGCAGTGAGCTTTTGGGACAGCGTCAGCCCCAGCATTTT. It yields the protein CASSELLGQRQPQHF.

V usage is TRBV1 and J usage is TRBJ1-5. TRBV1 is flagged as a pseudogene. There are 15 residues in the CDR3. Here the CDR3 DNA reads TGCACCAGCAGCCAAGGGCCCGATAGCAATCAGCCCCAGCATTTT. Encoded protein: CTSSQGPDSNQPQHF.

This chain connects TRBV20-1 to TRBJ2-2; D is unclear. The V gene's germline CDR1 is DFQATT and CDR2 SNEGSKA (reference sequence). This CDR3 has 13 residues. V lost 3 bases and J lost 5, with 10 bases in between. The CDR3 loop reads CSASPTLTGELFF. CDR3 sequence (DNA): TGCAGTGCTAGCCCGACACTGACCGGGGAGCTGTTTTTT.

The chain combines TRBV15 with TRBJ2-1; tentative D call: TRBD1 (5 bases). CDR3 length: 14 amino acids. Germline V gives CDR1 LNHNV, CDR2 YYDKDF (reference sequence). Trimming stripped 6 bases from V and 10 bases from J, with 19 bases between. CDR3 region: CATRPRATLLEQFF. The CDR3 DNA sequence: TGTGCCACCAGGCCCAGGGCCACCTTGTTGGAGCAGTTCTTC.

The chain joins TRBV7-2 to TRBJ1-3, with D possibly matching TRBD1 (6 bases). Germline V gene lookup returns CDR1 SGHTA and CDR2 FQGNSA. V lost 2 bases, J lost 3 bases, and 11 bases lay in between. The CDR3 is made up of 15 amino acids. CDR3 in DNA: TGTGCCAGCAGCTTAATGGGGGCGGGTGGAAACACCATATATTTT. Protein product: CASSLMGAGGNTIYF.

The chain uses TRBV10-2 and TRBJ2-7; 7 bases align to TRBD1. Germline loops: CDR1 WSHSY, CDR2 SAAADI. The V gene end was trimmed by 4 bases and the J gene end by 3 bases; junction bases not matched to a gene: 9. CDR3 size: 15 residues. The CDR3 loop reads CASSGDSNQNYEQYF. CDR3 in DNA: TGCGCCAGCAGTGGGGACAGTAACCAGAACTACGAGCAGTACTTC.

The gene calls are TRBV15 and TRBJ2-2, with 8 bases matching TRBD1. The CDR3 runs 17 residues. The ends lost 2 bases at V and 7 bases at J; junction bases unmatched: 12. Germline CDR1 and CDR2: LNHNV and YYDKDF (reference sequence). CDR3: CATSRRSTGVRDGELFF. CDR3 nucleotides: TGTGCCACCAGCAGACGTTCGACAGGGGTCAGGGACGGGGAGCTGTTTTTT.

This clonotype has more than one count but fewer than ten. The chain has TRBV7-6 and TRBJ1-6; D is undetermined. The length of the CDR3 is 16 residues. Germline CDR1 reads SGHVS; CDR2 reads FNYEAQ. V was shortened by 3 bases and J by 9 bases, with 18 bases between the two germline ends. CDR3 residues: CASSLGPGSTSSPLHF. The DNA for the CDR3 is TGTGCCAGCAGCTTGGGCCCGGGCTCGACGAGTTCACCCCTCCACTTT.